Shown below are 12 T cell receptor beta chains from a single sample sequenced in a study of T cells after posttransplantation cyclophosphamide. The assay was immunoSEQ multiplex PCR, and TCRdb's table has in-frame clones only and misses some. Of about 18,000 clones listed, over 65% were seen once; the top ten hold about 9%. The specimen sequenced was memory CD4+ T cells sorted from blood. All receptors derive from a man aged 25-45 years in good health and a related stem cell transplant donor.

This clone was seen only once. The rearrangement joins TRBV10-3 to TRBJ1-4, with D hard to call. V dropped 3 bases and J dropped 5 bases, with 13 bases sitting between them. Germline loops: CDR1 ENHRY, CDR2 SYGVKD. The CDR3 is 15 amino acids. CDR3 nucleotides: TGTGCCATCAGTGACGCGGCCAAGAGCAATGAAAAACTGTTTTTT. Amino acids: CAISDAAKSNEKLFF.

The rearrangement uses TRBV7-9 and TRBJ2-4; weak D call: TRBD2 (6 bases). This CDR3 has 14 residues. The germline V gene has CDR1 SEHNR and CDR2 FQNEAQ (reference sequence). With 0 bases removed from V and 8 bases from J, the gap between germline ends came to 11 bases. CDR3 region: CASSLALGDYIQYF. DNA for the CDR3: TGTGCCAGCAGCTTAGCGTTGGGGGACTACATTCAGTACTTC.

The rearrangement joins TRBV14 to TRBJ1-5, with TRBD1 matching over 7 bases. The CDR3 has 15 amino acids. CDR1 and CDR2 (germline): SGHDN, FVKESK. The V and J ends lost 1 base and 3 bases, in that order; junction bases with no gene match: 3. The CDR3 here is CASSQGDRTNQPQHF. In DNA form, the CDR3 reads TGTGCCAGCAGCCAAGGGGACAGAACCAATCAGCCCCAGCATTTT.

CDR3 amino acids: CASSHAGRTGANVLTF. CDR3 in DNA: TGTGCCAGCAGCCACGCAGGGCGGACTGGGGCCAACGTCCTGACTTTC. This rearrangement joins TRBV11-2 to TRBJ2-6, with D possibly matching TRBD1 (5 bases). The CDR3 totals 16 residues. The germline CDR1 and CDR2 sequences are SGHAT and FQNNGV. Trimming removed 5 bases at V and 2 bases at J, with 13 bases between.

The genes are TRBV6-1 and TRBJ1-2, with 10 bases aligning to TRBD1. The CDR3 contains 13 residues. Germline CDR1 and CDR2: MNHNS and SASEGT. V was clipped by 7 bases and J by 4 bases; unmatched bases: 3. CDR3 amino acids: CASMGQGLYGYTF. The CDR3 DNA is TGTGCCAGCATGGGACAGGGGCTCTATGGCTACACCTTC.

The V gene is TRBV19, the J gene TRBJ1-2; perhaps TRBD1 as D (6 bases). The germline gives CDR1 LNHDA, CDR2 SQIVND (reference sequence). The V end was cut by 10 bases, the J end by 8 bases, with 23 bases between. This CDR3 is 14 amino acids long. In DNA form, the CDR3 reads TGTGCCACCAAACCAGGACAGTCTAGAATCGGCTACACCTTC. This gives the protein CATKPGQSRIGYTF.

This clone was seen once. The CDR3 here is CSVERGGPDTQYF. The DNA of the CDR3 is TGCAGCGTTGAACGGGGGGGCCCCGATACGCAGTATTTT. The chain links TRBV29-1 to TRBJ2-3; TRBD2 agrees at 8 bases. J lost 6 bases, V lost 2 bases, and 4 bases had no gene match. There are 13 residues in the CDR3. Germline CDR1 reads SQVTM; CDR2 reads ANQGSEA.

The table lists this clone with a few counts. The rearrangement links TRBV5-1 to TRBJ2-2; D is unclear. The CDR3 has 13 residues. CDR1 is SGHRS and CDR2 is YFSETQ in the germline V gene. Trimming left V 0 bases short and J 3 bases short, with 3 bases between. The CDR3 reads CASSLDYTGELFF. The CDR3, as DNA: TGCGCCAGCAGCTTGGACTACACCGGGGAGCTGTTTTTT. The whole variable domain, remainder taken from reference TRBV5-1 and TRBJ2-2, is KAGVTQTPRYLIKTRGQQVTLSCSPISGHRSVSWYQQTPGQGLQFLFEYFSETQRNKGNFPGRFSGRQFSNSRSEMNVSTLELGDSALYLCASSLDYTGELFFGEGSRLTVL.

The chain couples TRBV9 to TRBJ2-3; 9 bases align to TRBD2. The germline CDR1 and CDR2 sequences are SGDLS and YYNGEE. The CDR3 length is 16 residues. J gave up 4 bases and V 0 bases, and 6 bases lay outside the gene matches. This chain's CDR3 is CASSVESGGSADTQYF. DNA for the CDR3: TGTGCCAGCAGCGTAGAGAGCGGGGGGTCCGCAGATACGCAGTATTTT.

The chain couples TRBV5-8 to TRBJ2-1; D remains ambiguous. This CDR3 region has 12 residues. Looked up from germline, CDR1 is SGHTS and CDR2 is YDEGEE. The V end lost 2 bases, the J end lost 7 bases, and 7 bases lay between the germline ends. CDR3 in DNA: TGTGCCAGCAGCTTCGCCGGGAATGAGCAGTTCTTC. The encoded protein is CASSFAGNEQFF. Combining the CDR3 with reference TRBV5-8 and TRBJ2-1 gives the whole variable domain EAGVTQSPTHLIKTRGQQATLRCSPISGHTSVYWYQQALGLGLQFLLWYDEGEERNRGNFPPRFSGRQFPNYSSELNVNALELEDSALYLCASSFAGNEQFFGPGTRLTVL.

This clone was observed a handful of times. The chain recombines TRBV29-1 with TRBJ1-1; 11 positions agree with TRBD1. Per the germline V gene, CDR1 is SQVTM and CDR2 is ANQGSEA. There are 13 residues in the CDR3. The junction had 3 bases not matched to a gene; V was cut back by 5 bases and J by 4 bases. Here the CDR3 reads CSVLGTGGTEAFF. The CDR3 nucleotides are TGCAGCGTTTTAGGGACAGGGGGCACTGAAGCTTTCTTT.

The chain uses TRBV10-3 and TRBJ2-1; 10 bases are a match to TRBD2. Germline V lookup: CDR1 ENHRY, CDR2 SYGVKD. This CDR3 contains 17 residues. After removal of 4 bases from V and 5 bases from J, the junction contained 11 bases not matched to a gene. The CDR3 DNA reads as TGTGCCATCAGTGGGACCTTAGCGGGGGGCCGCAACAATGAGCAGTTCTTC. Encoded protein: CAISGTLAGGRNNEQFF.